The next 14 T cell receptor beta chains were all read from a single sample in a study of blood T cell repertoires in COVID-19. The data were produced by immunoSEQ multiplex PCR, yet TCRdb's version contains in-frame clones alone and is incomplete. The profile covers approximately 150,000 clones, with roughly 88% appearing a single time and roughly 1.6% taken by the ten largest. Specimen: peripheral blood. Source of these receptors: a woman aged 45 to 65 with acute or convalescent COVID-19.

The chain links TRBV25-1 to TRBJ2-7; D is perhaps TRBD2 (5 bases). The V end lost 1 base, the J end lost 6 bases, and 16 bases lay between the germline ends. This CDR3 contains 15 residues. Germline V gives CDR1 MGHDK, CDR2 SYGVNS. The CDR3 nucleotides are TGTGCCAGCAGTGAATGTTCGGGGTTCCTCCGCGAGCAGTACTTC. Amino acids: CASSECSGFLREQYF.

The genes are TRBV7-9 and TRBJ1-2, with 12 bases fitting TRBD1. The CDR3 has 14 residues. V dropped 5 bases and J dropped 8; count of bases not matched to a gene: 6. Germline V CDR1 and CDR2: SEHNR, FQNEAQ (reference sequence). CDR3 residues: CASSPGQGAEGYTF. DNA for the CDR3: TGTGCCAGCAGCCCGGGACAGGGGGCCGAAGGCTACACCTTC. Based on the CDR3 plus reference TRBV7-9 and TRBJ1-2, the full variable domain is DTGVSQNPRHKITKRGQNVTFRCDPISEHNRLYWYRQTLGQGPEFLTYFQNEAQLEKSRLLSDRFSAERPKGSFSTLEIQRTEQGDSAMYLCASSPGQGAEGYTFGSGTRLTVV.

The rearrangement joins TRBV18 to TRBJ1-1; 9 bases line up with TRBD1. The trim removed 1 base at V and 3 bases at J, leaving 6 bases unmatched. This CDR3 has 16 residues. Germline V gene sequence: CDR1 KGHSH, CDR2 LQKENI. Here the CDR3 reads CASSPRDRALYTEAFF. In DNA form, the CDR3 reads TGTGCCAGCTCACCACGGGACAGGGCCCTTTACACTGAAGCTTTCTTT.

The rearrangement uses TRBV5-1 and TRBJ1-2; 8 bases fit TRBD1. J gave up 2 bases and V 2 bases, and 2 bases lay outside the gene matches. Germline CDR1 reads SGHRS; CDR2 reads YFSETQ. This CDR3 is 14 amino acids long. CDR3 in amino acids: CASSFRDRNYGYTF. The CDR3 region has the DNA TGCGCCAGCAGCTTCCGGGACAGGAACTATGGCTACACCTTC.

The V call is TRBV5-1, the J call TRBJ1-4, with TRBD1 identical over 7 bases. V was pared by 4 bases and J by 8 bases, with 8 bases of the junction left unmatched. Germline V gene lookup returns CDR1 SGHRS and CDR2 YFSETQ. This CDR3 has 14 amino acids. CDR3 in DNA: TGCGCCAGCAGCACCGGACAGGAGGGGGAAAAACTGTTTTTT. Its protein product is CASSTGQEGEKLFF.

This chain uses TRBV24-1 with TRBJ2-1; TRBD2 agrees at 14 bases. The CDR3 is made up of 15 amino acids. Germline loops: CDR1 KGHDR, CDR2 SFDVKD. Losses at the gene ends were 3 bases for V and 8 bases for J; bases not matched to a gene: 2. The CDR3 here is CATSDGTSGRDEQFF. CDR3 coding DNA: TGTGCCACCAGTGATGGGACTAGCGGGAGAGATGAGCAGTTCTTC.

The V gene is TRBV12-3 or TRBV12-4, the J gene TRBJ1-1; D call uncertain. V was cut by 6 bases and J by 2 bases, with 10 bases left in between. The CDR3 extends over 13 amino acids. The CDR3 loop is CASSRETNTEAFF. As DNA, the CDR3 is TGTGCCAGCAGCCGGGAAACCAACACTGAAGCTTTCTTT.

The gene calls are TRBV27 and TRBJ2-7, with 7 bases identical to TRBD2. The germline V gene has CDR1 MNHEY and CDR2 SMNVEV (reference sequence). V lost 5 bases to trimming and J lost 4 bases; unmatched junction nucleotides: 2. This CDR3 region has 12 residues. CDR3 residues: CASSSGDYEQYF. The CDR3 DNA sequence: TGTGCCAGCAGTAGCGGGGATTACGAGCAGTACTTC.

Here the CDR3 DNA reads TGTGCCAGCAGTAGACAGGGTTATAATTCACCCCTCCACTTT. Amino acid sequence: CASSRQGYNSPLHF. The chain is built from TRBV28 and TRBJ1-6; 7 positions agree with TRBD1. The CDR3 totals 14 residues. J gave up 4 bases and V 5 bases, and 2 bases lay outside the gene matches. CDR1 MDHEN and CDR2 SYDVKM come from the germline V gene.

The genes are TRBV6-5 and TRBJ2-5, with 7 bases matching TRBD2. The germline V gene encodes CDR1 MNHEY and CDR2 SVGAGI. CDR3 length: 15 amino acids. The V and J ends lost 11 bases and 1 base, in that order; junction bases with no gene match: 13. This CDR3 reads CACYPGGWAQETQYF. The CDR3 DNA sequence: TGTGCCTGTTACCCCGGGGGGTGGGCCCAAGAGACCCAGTACTTC.

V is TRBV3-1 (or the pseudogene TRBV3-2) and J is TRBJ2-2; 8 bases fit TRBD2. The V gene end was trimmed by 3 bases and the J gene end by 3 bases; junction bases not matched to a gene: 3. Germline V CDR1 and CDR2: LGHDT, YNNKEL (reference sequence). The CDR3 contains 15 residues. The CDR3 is CASSQPGLDTGELFF. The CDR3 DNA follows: TGTGCCAGCAGCCAGCCGGGACTAGACACCGGGGAGCTGTTTTTT.

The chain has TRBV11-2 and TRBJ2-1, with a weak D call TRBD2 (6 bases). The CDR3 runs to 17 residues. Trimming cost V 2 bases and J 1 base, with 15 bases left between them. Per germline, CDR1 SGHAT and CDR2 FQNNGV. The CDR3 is CASSLRSAGSSYNEQFF. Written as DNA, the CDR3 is TGTGCCAGCAGCTTACGTTCGGCGGGGTCTTCCTACAATGAGCAGTTCTTC.

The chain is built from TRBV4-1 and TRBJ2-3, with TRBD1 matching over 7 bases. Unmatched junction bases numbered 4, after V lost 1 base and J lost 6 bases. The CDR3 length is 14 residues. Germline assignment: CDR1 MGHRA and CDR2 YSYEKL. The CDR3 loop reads CASSQGQGLDTQYF. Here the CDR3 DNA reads TGCGCCAGCAGCCAAGGACAGGGTTTGGATACGCAGTATTTT.

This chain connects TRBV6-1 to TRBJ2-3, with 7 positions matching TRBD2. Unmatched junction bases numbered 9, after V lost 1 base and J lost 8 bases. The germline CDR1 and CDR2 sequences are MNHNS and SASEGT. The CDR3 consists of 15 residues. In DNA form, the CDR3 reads TGTGCCAGCAGTGAAGAGTGGGGGGGTGGCGGTACGCAGTATTTT. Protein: CASSEEWGGGGTQYF.